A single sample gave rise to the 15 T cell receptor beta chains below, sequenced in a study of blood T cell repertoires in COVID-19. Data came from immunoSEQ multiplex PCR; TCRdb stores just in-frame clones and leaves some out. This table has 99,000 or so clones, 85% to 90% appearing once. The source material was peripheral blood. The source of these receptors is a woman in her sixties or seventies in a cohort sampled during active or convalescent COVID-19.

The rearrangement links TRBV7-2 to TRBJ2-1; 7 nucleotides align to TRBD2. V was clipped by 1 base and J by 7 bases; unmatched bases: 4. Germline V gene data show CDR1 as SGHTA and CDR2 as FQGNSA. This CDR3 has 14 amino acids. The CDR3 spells CASSLDWGGNEQFF. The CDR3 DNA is TGTGCCAGCAGCTTAGACTGGGGGGGAAATGAGCAGTTCTTC.

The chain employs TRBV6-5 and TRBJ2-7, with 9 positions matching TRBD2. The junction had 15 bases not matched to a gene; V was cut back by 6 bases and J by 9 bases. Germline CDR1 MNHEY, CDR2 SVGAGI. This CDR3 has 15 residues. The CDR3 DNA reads TGTGCCAGCAGAAAAATAGCGGGGGTAACGAGCTGGCAGTACTTC. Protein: CASRKIAGVTSWQYF.

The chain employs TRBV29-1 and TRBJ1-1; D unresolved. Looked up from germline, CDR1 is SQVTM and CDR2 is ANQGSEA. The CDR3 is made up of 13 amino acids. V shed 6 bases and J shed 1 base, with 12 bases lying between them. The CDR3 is CSVPGSGNTEAFF. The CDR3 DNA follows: TGCAGCGTCCCCGGGAGTGGGAACACTGAAGCTTTCTTT.

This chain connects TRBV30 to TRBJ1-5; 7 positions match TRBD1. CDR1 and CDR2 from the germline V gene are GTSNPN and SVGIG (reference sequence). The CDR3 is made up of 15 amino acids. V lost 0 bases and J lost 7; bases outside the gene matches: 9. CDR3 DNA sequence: TGTGCCTGGAGTGTAGGGACAGTAATGGGACAGCCCCAGCATTTT. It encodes CAWSVGTVMGQPQHF.

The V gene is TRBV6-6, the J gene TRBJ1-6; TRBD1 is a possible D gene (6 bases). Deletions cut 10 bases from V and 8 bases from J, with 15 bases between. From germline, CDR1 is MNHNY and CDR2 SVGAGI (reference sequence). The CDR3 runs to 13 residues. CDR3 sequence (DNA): TGTGCCATCCGGACAGCCCTTGATTCACCCCTCCACTTT. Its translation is CAIRTALDSPLHF.

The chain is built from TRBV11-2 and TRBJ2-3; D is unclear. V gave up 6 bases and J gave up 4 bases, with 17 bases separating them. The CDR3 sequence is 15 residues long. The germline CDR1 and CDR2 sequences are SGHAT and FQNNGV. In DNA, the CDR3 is TGTGCCAGCAGTAGCTTCCCCCAAACCCCAGATACGCAGTATTTT. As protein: CASSSFPQTPDTQYF.

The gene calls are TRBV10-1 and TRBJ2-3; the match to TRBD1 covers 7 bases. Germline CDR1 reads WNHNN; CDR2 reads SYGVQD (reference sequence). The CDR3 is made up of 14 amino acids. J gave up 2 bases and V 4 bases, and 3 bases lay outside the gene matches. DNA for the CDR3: TGCGCCAGCAGTGGGGGGACAGCCACAGATACGCAGTATTTT. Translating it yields CASSGGTATDTQYF.

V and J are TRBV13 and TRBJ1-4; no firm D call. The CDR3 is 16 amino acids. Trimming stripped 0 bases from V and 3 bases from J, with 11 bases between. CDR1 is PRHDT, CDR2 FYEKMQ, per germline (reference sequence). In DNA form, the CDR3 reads TGTGCCAGCAGCTTAGGTCGGTCCGGGGCTAATGAAAAACTGTTTTTT. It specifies CASSLGRSGANEKLFF. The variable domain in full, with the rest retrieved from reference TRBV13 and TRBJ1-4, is AAGVIQSPRHLIKEKRETATLKCYPIPRHDTVYWYQQGPGQDPQFLISFYEKMQSDKGSIPDRFSAQQFSDYHSELNMSSLELGDSALYFCASSLGRSGANEKLFFGSGTQLSVL.

The CDR3 region has the DNA TGTGCGAGTGGTAGGAACACTGAAGCTTTCTTT. Protein product: CASGRNTEAFF. The V gene is TRBV30, the J gene TRBJ1-1; D is ambiguous. This CDR3 is 11 amino acids long. CDR1 and CDR2 from the germline V gene are GTSNPN and SVGIG (reference sequence).

CDR3 sequence: CSVQWGREFGEQFF. The DNA for the CDR3 is TGCAGCGTTCAATGGGGGCGGGAGTTCGGTGAGCAGTTCTTC. The rearrangement joins TRBV29-1 to TRBJ2-1, with D maybe TRBD2 (7 bases). The germline V and J ends were trimmed by 5 bases and 9 bases, with 20 bases remaining between them. The CDR3 consists of 14 residues. The germline CDR1 and CDR2 sequences are SQVTM and ANQGSEA.

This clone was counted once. CDR3 sequence: CASRTGVQETQYF. CDR3 nucleotide sequence: TGTGCCAGCAGGACAGGGGTCCAAGAGACCCAGTACTTC. The rearrangement uses TRBV6-6 and TRBJ2-5, with 8 bases fitting TRBD1. Trimming cost V 6 bases and J 1 base; bases outside gene matches: 1. CDR1 and CDR2 (germline): MNHNY, SVGAGI (reference sequence). CDR3 length: 13 residues.

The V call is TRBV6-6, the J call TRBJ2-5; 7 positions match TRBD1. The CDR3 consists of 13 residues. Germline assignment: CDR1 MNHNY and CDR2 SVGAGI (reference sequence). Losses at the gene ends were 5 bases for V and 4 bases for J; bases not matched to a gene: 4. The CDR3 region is CASSKQGTETQYF. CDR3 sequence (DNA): TGTGCCAGCAGTAAACAGGGGACAGAGACCCAGTACTTC.

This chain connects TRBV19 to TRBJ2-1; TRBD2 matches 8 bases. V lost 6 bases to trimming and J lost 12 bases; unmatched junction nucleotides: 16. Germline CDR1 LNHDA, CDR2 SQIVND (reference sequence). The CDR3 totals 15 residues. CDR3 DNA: TGTGCCAGTAGGGGGGGGTCAGCGGGAGTAGGTAGGCAGTTCTTC. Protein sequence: CASRGGSAGVGRQFF.

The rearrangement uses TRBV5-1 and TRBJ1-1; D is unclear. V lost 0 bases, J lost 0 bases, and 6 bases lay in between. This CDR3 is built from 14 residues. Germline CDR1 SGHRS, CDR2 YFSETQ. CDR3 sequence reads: CASSLAAMNTEAFF. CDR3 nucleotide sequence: TGCGCCAGCAGCTTGGCCGCGATGAACACTGAAGCTTTCTTT.

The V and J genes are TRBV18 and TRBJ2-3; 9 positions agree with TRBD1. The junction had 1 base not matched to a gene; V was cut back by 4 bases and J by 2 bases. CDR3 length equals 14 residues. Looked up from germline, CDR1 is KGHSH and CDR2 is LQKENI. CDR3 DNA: TGTGCCAGCTCACAACAGGGGGCCACAGATACGCAGTATTTT. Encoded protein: CASSQQGATDTQYF.